The next 22 T cell receptor beta chains were all read from a single sample in a study of T cells in Graves' hyperthyroidism and ophthalmopathy. Regions amplified from RNA transcripts were the TCR beta CDR3 regions. With the HTBI primer set, the TCR CDR3 went through a first round of RT-PCR. TCRdb reprocessed the multiplex PCR reads with MiXCR, giving one entry per CDR3 protein. The repertoire holds fewer than 350,000 distinct CDR3 sequences, with 10% to 15% as singletons. Sequencing used blood. Receptor source: a woman aged 30 to 39 with Graves' hyperthyroidism that later progressed to Graves' ophthalmopathy.

This clonotype has ten or more counts. V usage is TRBV30 and J usage is TRBJ2-7, with TRBD2 as a possible D gene (5 bases). Trimming took 0 bases from V and 4 from J, leaving 10 bases between them. Germline V lookup: CDR1 GTSNPN, CDR2 SVGIG (reference sequence). The CDR3 has 13 amino acids. CDR3: CAWSVPGRYEQYF. CDR3 nucleotides: TGTGCCTGGAGTGTTCCGGGGAGATACGAGCAGTACTTC.

This clonotype was picked up many times. Here the CDR3 reads CASSPNFPGVGGELFF. DNA for the CDR3: TGTGCCAGCAGTCCTAATTTTCCGGGAGTGGGCGGGGAGCTGTTTTTT. The rearrangement uses TRBV7-2 and TRBJ2-2; tentatively, D is TRBD2 (6 bases). The length of the CDR3 is 16 residues. V lost 6 bases and J lost 7, with 21 bases in between. Germline CDR1 reads SGHTA; CDR2 reads FQGNSA.

This clonotype was seen ten or more times. The rearrangement joins TRBV6-2 or TRBV6-3 to TRBJ1-6; no clear D gene. The ends were cut back, 2 bases at V and 7 bases at J, with 12 bases in the middle. In germline, CDR1 is MNHEY, CDR2 SVGEGT. The CDR3 has 15 amino acids. CDR3 DNA sequence: TGTGCCAGCAGTTACGACCGCTGGGGAAATTCACCCCTCCACTTT. Protein product: CASSYDRWGNSPLHF.

This clonotype was found many times. V is TRBV6-1 and J is TRBJ2-3, with D possibly being TRBD2 (6 bases). CDR1 and CDR2 (germline): MNHNS, SASEGT. This CDR3 comprises 15 residues. V lost 10 bases, J lost 2 bases, and 19 bases lay in between. DNA for the CDR3: TGTGCCACGTCCGGGGGAGGAAGTCTCACAGATACGCAGTATTTT. As protein: CATSGGGSLTDTQYF.

This clonotype was detected many times. The chain couples TRBV28 to TRBJ2-3; 10 nucleotides align to TRBD2. After removal of 8 bases from V and 4 bases from J, the junction contained 9 bases not matched to a gene. The CDR3 runs to 15 residues. CDR1 is MDHEN and CDR2 is SYDVKM in the germline V gene. CDR3 sequence (DNA): TGTGCCAGCGGGCTAGCGGGAGCACGGGCAGATACGCAGTATTTT. It encodes CASGLAGARADTQYF.

This chain links TRBV29-1 with TRBJ1-4; unclear D gene. Trimming cost V 0 bases and J 1 base, with 6 bases left between them. Germline V gene lookup returns CDR1 SQVTM and CDR2 ANQGSEA. This CDR3 is built from 14 residues. CDR3 amino acids: CSVEEGGTNEKLFF. In nucleotides, the CDR3 is TGCAGCGTTGAAGAGGGAGGAACTAATGAAAAACTGTTTTTT.

The table lists this clonotype with many counts. The chain couples TRBV12-3 or TRBV12-4 to TRBJ2-1; 13 bases line up with TRBD2. Trimming cost V 5 bases and J 7 bases; bases outside gene matches: 2. This CDR3 is 14 amino acids long. DNA of the CDR3: TGTGCCAGCAGTCTGGGACTAGCGGGGAATGAGCAGTTCTTC. It is translated as CASSLGLAGNEQFF.

At least ten counts were recorded for this clonotype. The J gene is TRBJ2-7, the V gene TRBV7-9; tentative D call: TRBD2 (6 bases). CDR1 and CDR2 (germline): SEHNR, FQNEAQ (reference sequence). The CDR3 consists of 14 residues. With 4 bases removed from V and 2 bases from J, the gap between germline ends came to 12 bases. CDR3 residues: CASSSTGTPYEQYF. The DNA of the CDR3 is TGTGCCAGCAGCTCGACTGGGACTCCCTACGAGCAGTACTTC.

The chain recombines TRBV6-2 or TRBV6-3 with TRBJ1-5; 7 nucleotides agree with TRBD1. The CDR3 consists of 14 residues. Germline V gene sequence: CDR1 MNHEY, CDR2 SVGEGT. After removal of 0 bases from V and 11 bases from J, the junction contained 7 bases not matched to a gene. The CDR3 sequence: CASSYSNPRGSQHF. The CDR3, as DNA: TGTGCCAGCAGTTACTCGAATCCCAGGGGGTCCCAGCATTTT.

A few counts support this clonotype. A clone one base away is much larger, so this may be a read error. The CDR3 DNA is TGTGCCAGCAGCCAAGCGGGACTCTCCTCCTACGAGCAGTGCTTC. Translation gives CASSQAGLSSYEQCF. This chain connects TRBV3-1 to TRBJ2-7, with D perhaps TRBD2 (6 bases). In germline, CDR1 is LGHDT, CDR2 YNNKEL (reference sequence). This CDR3 has 15 amino acids.

This clonotype has ten or more counts. The chain uses TRBV30 and TRBJ2-3, with D perhaps matching TRBD2 (5 bases). The CDR3 consists of 13 residues. V lost 2 bases, J lost 4 bases, and 10 bases lay in between. From germline, CDR1 is GTSNPN and CDR2 SVGIG (reference sequence). DNA for the CDR3: TGTGCCTGGAGTTTCGGGGAGTCAGATACGCAGTATTTT. It yields the protein CAWSFGESDTQYF. The full variable domain, with the rest looked up from reference TRBV30 and TRBJ2-3, is SQTIHQWPATLVQPVGSPLSLECTVEGTSNPNLYWYRQAAGRGLQLLFYSVGIGQISSEVPQNLSASRPQDRQFILSSKKLLLSDSGFYLCAWSFGESDTQYFGPGTRLTVL.

This chain uses TRBV7-9 with TRBJ1-6; D possibly corresponds to TRBD1 (6 bases). Per germline, CDR1 SEHNR and CDR2 FQNEAQ (reference sequence). V lost 6 bases and J 7 bases, leaving 19 bases between the germline ends. The CDR3 contains 16 residues. CDR3 DNA sequence: TGTGCCAGCAGTTCAATACAGGGAGGAGACAATTCACCCCTCCACTTT. Amino acids: CASSSIQGGDNSPLHF.

This clonotype has a count of ten or more. This chain links TRBV30 with TRBJ2-7, with D perhaps TRBD1 (5 bases). This CDR3 comprises 12 residues. Germline CDR1 reads GTSNPN; CDR2 reads SVGIG (reference sequence). The ends were cut back, 3 bases at V and 7 bases at J, with 13 bases in the middle. The CDR3 reads CAWSPNRREQYF. DNA for the CDR3: TGTGCCTGGAGCCCCAACAGGCGGGAGCAGTACTTC. Variable domain in full (rest from reference TRBV30 and TRBJ2-7): SQTIHQWPATLVQPVGSPLSLECTVEGTSNPNLYWYRQAAGRGLQLLFYSVGIGQISSEVPQNLSASRPQDRQFILSSKKLLLSDSGFYLCAWSPNRREQYFGPGTRLTVT.

In its sample, this clonotype was seen many times. This chain uses TRBV29-1 with TRBJ1-1; the D is unclear. The germline V gene has CDR1 SQVTM and CDR2 ANQGSEA. CDR3 size: 13 residues. Trimming left V 0 bases short and J 0 bases short, with 5 bases between. The chain's CDR3 is CSVEDGVNTEAFF. Written as DNA, the CDR3 is TGCAGCGTTGAAGATGGTGTGAACACTGAAGCTTTCTTT.

V is TRBV19 and J is TRBJ1-5, with 7 nucleotides matching TRBD1. V shed 3 bases and J 4 bases; nucleotides not matched to a gene: 6. CDR1 is LNHDA and CDR2 is SQIVND in the germline V gene (reference sequence). This CDR3 has 15 amino acids. The CDR3 coding sequence is TGTGCCAGTAGTATGTCAGGGGGACAGAATCAGCCCCAGCATTTT. Translating gives CASSMSGGQNQPQHF.

This clonotype was detected many times. V gene TRBV3-1 combines with J gene TRBJ2-7, with D maybe TRBD1 (5 bases). Germline V gives CDR1 LGHDT, CDR2 YNNKEL (reference sequence). V lost 4 bases to trimming and J lost 7 bases, with 17 bases between them. This CDR3 is 14 amino acids long. The chain's CDR3 is CASSPRARAEEQYF. In DNA, the CDR3 is TGTGCCAGCAGCCCCCGGGCCAGGGCGGAGGAGCAGTACTTC.

This clonotype was found many times. This chain joins TRBV20-1 and TRBJ2-3; no clear D gene. V was trimmed by 5 bases and J by 5 bases, leaving 14 bases between them. Germline V gene lookup returns CDR1 DFQATT and CDR2 SNEGSKA (reference sequence). The CDR3 covers 13 residues. The DNA for the CDR3 is TGCAGTGCTTACAGACCAGAGGTAGATACGCAGTATTTT. Encoded protein: CSAYRPEVDTQYF.

This clonotype was seen only a few times. The chain combines TRBV10-3 with TRBJ2-1; 12 bases map to TRBD2. CDR1 ENHRY and CDR2 SYGVKD come from the germline V gene. V lost 0 bases to trimming and J lost 10 bases; unmatched junction nucleotides: 7. The CDR3 extends over 16 amino acids. In DNA form, the CDR3 reads TGTGCCATCAGTGAGTCGAGACTAGCGGGAGAGGTAGAGCAGTTCTTC. Its protein is CAISESRLAGEVEQFF.

The gene calls are TRBV24-1 and TRBJ2-2, with D possibly being TRBD2 (6 bases). Germline assignment: CDR1 KGHDR and CDR2 SFDVKD. This CDR3 has 16 residues. V lost 0 bases, J lost 0 bases, and 7 bases lay in between. CDR3 in DNA: TGTGCCACCAGTGATTTGCCGGGGGCGAACACCGGGGAGCTGTTTTTT. It translates to CATSDLPGANTGELFF.

This clonotype was detected many times. This chain joins TRBV20-1 and TRBJ2-7, with 8 bases that match TRBD2. The ends lost 6 bases at V and 6 bases at J; junction bases unmatched: 13. This CDR3 has 14 residues. Germline V gene lookup returns CDR1 DFQATT and CDR2 SNEGSKA (reference sequence). The CDR3 sequence: CSAAGGGRALEQYF. Here the CDR3 DNA reads TGCAGTGCGGCGGGCGGGGGGAGGGCCCTCGAGCAGTACTTC.

This clonotype was counted at least ten times. The rearrangement joins TRBV24-1 to TRBJ1-1, with D perhaps matching TRBD1 (6 bases). Trimming pared 7 bases from V and 7 bases from J, leaving 12 bases between. The CDR3 spans 12 residues. Germline loops: CDR1 KGHDR, CDR2 SFDVKD. The CDR3 loop reads CATSQTGSEAFF. The CDR3 DNA is TGTGCCACCAGCCAGACAGGAAGTGAAGCTTTCTTT.

This clonotype was seen ten or more times. This chain uses TRBV30 with TRBJ2-5; D possibly corresponds to TRBD2 (5 bases). The V end lost 2 bases, the J end lost 5 bases, and 15 bases lay between the germline ends. Per germline, CDR1 GTSNPN and CDR2 SVGIG (reference sequence). This CDR3 comprises 14 residues. The CDR3 here is CAWSILVGEETQYF. For the CDR3, the DNA is TGTGCCTGGAGTATACTAGTGGGTGAGGAGACCCAGTACTTC.